This T cell receptor beta chain is drawn from a study of blood T cell repertoires in COVID-19. As for the study in general: COVID-19 samples collected from the United States, Italy and Spain covered acute and convalescent phases.

Measured with immunoSEQ multiplex PCR; TCRdb has only the in-frame clones, and not every one. The repertoire holds approximately 290,000 clones, approximately 89% seen once, with approximately 2% in the top ten. One Seattle source followed patients from active infection through their disease course. The germline CDR1 and CDR2 sequences are LGHDT and YNNKEL (reference sequence). Trimming left V 3 bases short and J 5 bases short, with 10 bases between. The CDR3 is made up of 13 amino acids. V usage is TRBV3-1 (or the pseudogene TRBV3-2) and J usage is TRBJ1-2; D is undetermined. The sample comprised peripheral blood. The receptor was isolated from a woman in her thirties with COVID-19, enrolled during active disease. The DNA for the CDR3 is TGTGCCAGCAGCCAGAGTCCTAGGTATGGCTACACCTTC. Amino acids: CASSQSPRYGYTF.